This T cell receptor beta chain comes out of a study of metastatic and nonmetastatic thyroid tumors. Study-wide background: Samples came from malignant and benign thyroid patients, and repertoires were compared across blood and tumor or nodule tissue. The study's findings and limits: For both blood and tumor, malignant thyroid tumors reportedly showed significantly higher TCR beta diversity than benign nodules did.

Turning to this clone: Its antigen is not known.

The ends were cut back, 10 bases at V and 5 bases at J, with 18 bases in the middle. The CDR3 contains 13 residues. The germline CDR1 and CDR2 sequences are LGHDT and YNNKEL (reference sequence). Source study methods: CDR3 was compared across clinicopathological groups, and the resulting differences were used to build a distant-metastasis classifier for papillary thyroid cancer. TCRdb called clones again from the PCR reads with MiXCR. TCRdb, not the original authors, processed these V and J calls. Among 15,000 to 20,000 clones listed, less than 35% were seen once. Ahead of thyroid surgery, no patient had received treatment of any kind.

The sample was tumor tissue. The TCR comes from a female donor with papillary thyroid cancer or a benign thyroid nodule (not recorded which). Some clones in this sample may be carry-over from other donors' samples. The genes are TRBV3-1 and TRBJ2-7; D may be TRBD2 (6 bases). CDR3 region: CATQETSRDEQYF. The CDR3, as DNA: TGTGCCACCCAAGAGACTAGTCGCGACGAGCAGTACTTC.